The 30 T cell receptor beta chains below were found in one sample sequenced in a study of blood T cells in healthy people across ages. Using a J-beta primer mix together with a sample-barcoded 5' primer, a second PCR was run for roughly 6 to 11 cycles. TCRdb fed the 5' RACE reads into MiXCR, producing one record per CDR3 protein. The table lists hundreds of thousands of distinct CDR3 sequences, approximately 30% of them singletons. The sequenced material came from blood. These receptors came from an elderly woman in good health.

This clonotype was counted a few times. A clone one base away is much larger, so this may be a read error. The chain employs TRBV29-1 and TRBJ2-5, with TRBD1 matching over 10 bases. This CDR3 is 12 amino acids long. The V gene end was trimmed by 6 bases and the J gene end by 11 bases; junction bases not matched to a gene: 9. The germline V gene has CDR1 SQVTM and CDR2 ANQGSEA. The CDR3 spells CSVGGQGNEQYF. Here the CDR3 DNA reads TGCAGCGTGGGGGGACAGGGGAATGAGCAGTACTTC. Based on the CDR3 plus reference TRBV29-1 and TRBJ2-5, the full variable domain is SAVISQKPSRDICQRGTSLTIQCQVDSQVTMMFWYRQQPGQSLTLIATANQGSEATYESGFVIDKFPISRPNLTFSTLTVSNMSPEDSSIYLCSVGGQGNEQYFGPGTRLLVL.

The chain couples TRBV7-8 to TRBJ2-7; 7 bases match TRBD1. The CDR3 runs to 15 residues. V lost 4 bases, J lost 3 bases, and 9 bases stayed unmatched. Germline CDR1 SGHVS, CDR2 FQNEAQ. CDR3 sequence: CASSSAGTVLYEQYF. CDR3 in DNA: TGTGCCAGCAGCTCCGCCGGGACAGTGCTCTACGAGCAGTACTTC.

This clonotype was seen ten or more times. J is TRBJ2-3 and V is TRBV7-2; 14 bases are a match to TRBD2. With V trimmed by 5 bases and J by 11 bases, 9 bases remained unmatched. The CDR3 totals 15 residues. Germline V gives CDR1 SGHTA, CDR2 FQGNSA. CDR3 sequence (DNA): TGTGCCAGCAGCCCGGGACTAGCGGGGGCCGACTGGCAGTATTTT. Translated: CASSPGLAGADWQYF.

J is TRBJ1-5 and V is TRBV4-1; D gene uncertain. The length of the CDR3 is 15 residues. CDR1 is MGHRA, CDR2 YSYEKL, per germline. V dropped 0 bases and J dropped 4 bases, with 10 bases sitting between them. Written as DNA, the CDR3 is TGCGCCAGCAGCCAAGATGGGAGGGTTAATCAGCCCCAGCATTTT. Its translation: CASSQDGRVNQPQHF.

This chain links TRBV7-3 with TRBJ2-7; 10 bases are shared with TRBD2. Gene TRBJ2-5 matches the end of the DNA better, so the J call may be wrong. CDR1 SGHTA and CDR2 FQGTGA come from the germline V gene. The CDR3 spans 15 residues. Written as DNA, the CDR3 is TGTGCCAGCAGCAGAGCGGGGGGGCTCAGGGAGACCCAGTACTTC. The encoded protein is CASSRAGGLRETQYF.

The rearrangement joins TRBV5-1 to TRBJ2-7; 9 nucleotides match TRBD2. There are 14 residues in the CDR3. The J segment lost 6 bases and the V segment lost 4 bases, leaving 8 bases of the junction unmatched. Per the germline V gene, CDR1 is SGHRS and CDR2 is YFSETQ. As DNA, the CDR3 is TGCGCCAGCAGCCCTGGGACTAGCAAGAGCGAGCAGTACTTC. It is translated as CASSPGTSKSEQYF.

This clonotype was counted a few times. The chain joins TRBV20-1 to TRBJ1-1, with D perhaps TRBD1 (5 bases). CDR1 DFQATT and CDR2 SNEGSKA come from the germline V gene (reference sequence). The CDR3 covers 11 residues. The V gene lost 2 bases and the J gene lost 7 bases, with 8 bases spanning the gap. CDR3 in amino acids: CSARWGSEAFF. The DNA of the CDR3 is TGCAGTGCTAGATGGGGCAGTGAAGCTTTCTTT.

This clonotype showed up many times. V gene TRBV7-2 combines with J gene TRBJ2-5; a weak D match, TRBD2 (6 bases). From germline, CDR1 is SGHTA and CDR2 FQGNSA. There are 14 residues in the CDR3. V dropped 5 bases and J dropped 1 base, with 11 bases sitting between them. The CDR3 protein is CASSPGGTQETQYF. The CDR3 DNA reads TGTGCCAGCAGCCCCGGCGGGACCCAAGAGACCCAGTACTTC.

This clonotype has a handful of counts. A much larger clone differs by one base, so this may be a read error. V gene TRBV6-2 or TRBV6-3 combines with J gene TRBJ2-5, with a weak D call TRBD2 (6 bases). The germline gives CDR1 MNHEY, CDR2 SVGEGT. V lost 0 bases to trimming and J lost 11 bases, with 28 bases between them. This CDR3 comprises 18 residues. The CDR3 DNA sequence: TGTGCCAGCAGTTACTCGAATAAGGGCGGGGTGGTCTACAATGAGCAGTACTTC. It is translated as CASSYSNKGGVVYNEQYF.

This clonotype was seen a handful of times. CDR3 DNA sequence: TGTGCCAGCAGCCCCGCAGGGGCCACCGGGGAGCTGTTTTTT. This sequence encodes CASSPAGATGELFF. This chain connects TRBV9 to TRBJ2-2, with a possible D match to TRBD1 (6 bases). The CDR3 covers 14 residues. Trimming removed 4 bases from V and 4 bases from J, with 11 bases in between. Per the germline V gene, CDR1 is SGDLS and CDR2 is YYNGEE.

This clonotype showed up many times. This chain links TRBV5-1 with TRBJ2-7; 13 bases map to TRBD2. Trimming at V came to 4 bases and at J to 4 bases, leaving 2 bases not matched to a gene. From germline, CDR1 is SGHRS and CDR2 YFSETQ. This CDR3 is built from 14 residues. The CDR3 coding sequence is TGCGCCAGCAGCGGACTAGCGGGGGAATACGAGCAGTACTTC. It specifies CASSGLAGEYEQYF.

Points on this clonotype: The junction departs from germline at one end; a sequencing error may be responsible. This chain joins TRBV7-9 and TRBJ1-4; perhaps TRBD1 as D (6 bases). The V gene's germline CDR1 is SEHNR and CDR2 FQNEAQ (reference sequence). CDR3 size: 15 residues. CDR3 in amino acids: CAGSPRTEPHEKLFF. CDR3 bases: TGTGCCGGCAGCCCCCGGACAGAGCCTCATGAAAAACTGTTTTTT. The full variable domain, with the rest looked up from reference TRBV7-9 and TRBJ1-4, is DTGVSQNPRHKITKRGQNVTFRCDPISEHNRLYWYRQTLGQGPEFLTYFQNEAQLEKSRLLSDRFSAERPKGSFSTLEIQRTEQGDSAMYLCAGSPRTEPHEKLFFGSGTQLSVL.

This clonotype has a count of ten or more. The chain's CDR3 is CASSPTRTGRTYEQYF. CDR3 in DNA: TGTGCCAGCAGCCCAACCCGGACAGGGAGGACCTACGAGCAGTACTTC. J is TRBJ2-7 and V is TRBV28; 8 bases match TRBD1. This CDR3 region has 16 residues. CDR1 MDHEN and CDR2 SYDVKM come from the germline V gene. V was clipped by 6 bases and J by 2 bases; unmatched bases: 12.

This clonotype has a handful of counts. The chain uses TRBV29-1 and TRBJ1-2, with D uncertain. Trimming stripped 7 bases from V and 2 bases from J, with 8 bases between. The germline V gene encodes CDR1 SQVTM and CDR2 ANQGSEA. The CDR3 is 11 amino acids. The CDR3 region is CSAQKNYGYTF. CDR3 nucleotides: TGCAGCGCTCAGAAGAACTATGGCTACACCTTC.

This clonotype was seen repeatedly, ten times or more. This chain joins TRBV7-2 and TRBJ1-4; D gene uncertain. The CDR3 has 15 amino acids. The germline V gene encodes CDR1 SGHTA and CDR2 FQGNSA. V was cut by 5 bases and J by 0 bases, with 10 bases left in between. Here the CDR3 reads CASSPHISTNEKLFF. DNA of the CDR3: TGTGCCAGCAGCCCCCACATATCAACTAATGAAAAACTGTTTTTT.

This clonotype has at least ten counts. The chain links TRBV6-5 to TRBJ1-4; D possibly corresponds to TRBD1 (5 bases). The germline V gene has CDR1 MNHEY and CDR2 SVGAGI. There are 14 residues in the CDR3. The V end lost 4 bases, the J end lost 11 bases, and 17 bases lay between the germline ends. The CDR3 nucleotides are TGTGCCAGCAGTTCCGGGGGACGTCCATACAAACTGTTTTTT. It specifies CASSSGGRPYKLFF.

To note about this clonotype: This could be a read error, since a much larger clone is one nucleotide away. The V gene is TRBV19, the J gene TRBJ1-2; no reliable D call. This CDR3 contains 13 residues. CDR1 is LNHDA and CDR2 is SQIVND in the germline V gene (reference sequence). The CDR3 here is CASSIEGFYGCTF. The CDR3 DNA reads as TGTGCCAGTAGTATCGAGGGCTTCTATGGCTGCACCTTC.

This chain links TRBV7-8 with TRBJ2-7, with 9 bases that match TRBD1. The CDR3 totals 14 residues. J was trimmed by 7 bases and V by 7 bases; bases with no gene match: 11. In germline, CDR1 is SGHVS, CDR2 FQNEAQ. DNA of the CDR3: TGTGCCAGCACAAGGGACAGGGTCTCCAATGAGCAGTACTTC. Its protein product is CASTRDRVSNEQYF.

This clonotype was counted at least ten times. V is TRBV6-1 and J is TRBJ1-6; D call uncertain. The ends were cut back, 1 base at V and 6 bases at J, with 4 bases in the middle. Germline V gene lookup returns CDR1 MNHNS and CDR2 SASEGT. This CDR3 region has 13 residues. The CDR3 is CASSEDFNSPLHF. The DNA for the CDR3 is TGTGCCAGCAGTGAAGACTTTAATTCACCCCTCCACTTT.

This clonotype has more than one count but fewer than ten. This chain joins TRBV9 and TRBJ1-6, with D hard to call. The germline CDR1 and CDR2 sequences are SGDLS and YYNGEE. The CDR3 runs to 16 residues. V lost 3 bases, J lost 7 bases, and 17 bases lay in between. The CDR3 spells CASSEEARASNSPLHF. The CDR3 nucleotides are TGTGCCAGCAGCGAGGAGGCAAGGGCCAGCAATTCACCCCTCCACTTT.

This clonotype was found a few times. The gene calls are TRBV19 and TRBJ2-1; 9 bases align to TRBD1. Germline CDR1 is LNHDA and CDR2 is SQIVND (reference sequence). J was trimmed by 9 bases and V by 1 base; bases with no gene match: 10. This CDR3 is 16 amino acids long. The CDR3 region has the DNA TGTGCCAGTAGTATAGTTGGGACAGGGTACGGTAGTGAGCAGTTCTTC. This sequence encodes CASSIVGTGYGSEQFF.

The rearrangement links TRBV7-3 to TRBJ2-1; unclear D gene. The assigned J gene may be wrong: the sequence end matches TRBJ2-7 better. The CDR3 length is 15 residues. Germline assignment: CDR1 SGHTA and CDR2 FQGTGA. The CDR3 loop is CASSSDASSYNEQYF. The DNA for the CDR3 is TGTGCCAGCAGTTCGGACGCAAGCTCCTACAATGAGCAGTACTTC.

The sample holds a few counts of this clonotype. A read error may explain this, as a much larger clone is one base away. V usage is TRBV9 and J usage is TRBJ2-5; no firm D call. Germline lookup yields CDR1 SGDLS and CDR2 YYNGEE. V shed 0 bases and J shed 11 bases, with 11 bases lying between them. The CDR3 covers 12 residues. In nucleotides, the CDR3 is TGTGCCAGCAGCGTAGAAGGGAATGAGCAGTACTTC. Its translation is CASSVEGNEQYF.

The table lists this clonotype with many counts. The gene calls are TRBV2 and TRBJ2-6; the D gene is possibly TRBD1 (7 bases). From germline, CDR1 is SNHLY and CDR2 FYNNEI. The V and J ends lost 6 bases and 3 bases respectively, with 15 bases between them. The CDR3 spans 16 residues. This CDR3 is CASSQGGGFGANVLTF. DNA for the CDR3: TGTGCCAGCAGCCAGGGGGGCGGTTTTGGGGCCAACGTCCTGACTTTC.

This clonotype turned up a few times. The chain carries TRBV24-1 and TRBJ2-5, with 10 bases identical to TRBD1. Germline lookup yields CDR1 KGHDR and CDR2 SFDVKD. The CDR3 has 16 amino acids. With 1 base clipped from V and 3 bases from J, the junction kept 4 bases outside the gene matches. The CDR3 nucleotides read TGTGCCACCAGTGATTTCCCCGGGACAGGGGAAGAGACCCAGTACTTC. This gives the protein CATSDFPGTGEETQYF.

Note on this clonotype: Being one base from a much bigger clone, this may be a read error. The chain combines TRBV27 with TRBJ2-7; D ambiguous. Germline V gene lookup returns CDR1 MNHEY and CDR2 SMNVEV (reference sequence). The CDR3 consists of 13 residues. In DNA, the CDR3 is TGTGCCAGCAGTCCACTCAGAAGACACGAGCGGTACTTC. Residues: CASSPLRRHERYF.

This clonotype was recorded a few times. Compared with germline, one end of the junction differs, possibly owing to a read error. The rearrangement uses TRBV4-1 and TRBJ1-6; D unclear. This CDR3 has 13 residues. Germline V gives CDR1 MGHRA, CDR2 YSYEKL. Here the CDR3 reads CASSQGPASPPHF. The CDR3 nucleotides read TGCGCCAGCAGCCAAGGTCCGGCGTCACCCCCCCACTTT.

This clonotype has ten or more counts. V gene TRBV20-1 combines with J gene TRBJ1-2; tentatively, D is TRBD1 (5 bases). CDR3 size: 13 residues. Deletions cut 5 bases from V and 0 bases from J, with 10 bases between. Germline V gene data show CDR1 as DFQATT and CDR2 as SNEGSKA (reference sequence). CDR3 in amino acids: CSAAEGTNYGYTF. As DNA, the CDR3 is TGCAGTGCTGCCGAGGGGACTAACTATGGCTACACCTTC.

Note on this clonotype: One end of the junction varies from germline; a read error may be responsible. This chain connects TRBV11-3 to TRBJ2-1, with D possibly matching TRBD2 (7 bases). This CDR3 has 16 residues. Germline V gives CDR1 SGHNT, CDR2 YENEEA. The CDR3 loop reads CASSTGVRGLYNKQFF. The CDR3 region has the DNA TGTGCCAGCAGCACCGGGGTGCGGGGGCTTTACAATAAGCAGTTCTTC.

This sequence joins TRBV6-5 and TRBJ1-5; TRBD1 might be the D (5 bases). V lost 2 bases and J 8 bases, leaving 10 bases between the germline ends. Germline V lookup: CDR1 MNHEY, CDR2 SVGAGI. The CDR3 has 13 residues. The CDR3 bases are TGTGCCAGCAGTTACGCGGGGCGGGAGCCCCAGCATTTT. Amino acid sequence: CASSYAGREPQHF.